The entry below gives a single T cell receptor (beta chain) sequence along with its context. The data originate from a study of blood T cell repertoires in COVID-19. Study-level background: Sample material is recorded as cDNA or gDNA derived from T cells, B-cell-depleted T cells, or PBMCs.

Germline lookup yields CDR1 SGHRS and CDR2 YFSETQ. The V gene end was trimmed by 3 bases and the J gene end by 17 bases; junction bases not matched to a gene: 17. This CDR3 is built from 15 residues. Per the original data handling: Amplification with reference gene primers provided the estimates of nucleated cell counts. Libraries were prepared by immunoSEQ multiplex PCR; TCRdb keeps only in-frame clonotypes and omits some of them. V, J and clone size are taken as reported in that table, and D and trimming were inferred from the DNA itself. Here the sample spans approximately 350,000 clones, 70% to 90% being singletons.

The sequenced material came from peripheral blood. This receptor was obtained from a man aged 35-49 years with acute or convalescent COVID-19. This chain links TRBV5-1 with TRBJ1-6, with TRBD1 matching over 7 bases. CDR3 DNA: TGCGCCAGCAGCTCAACTGGACAGGCTCCCCTCAGGGTCCACTTT. It codes for CASSSTGQAPLRVHF.